This TCR beta chain was retrieved from a study of cytomegalovirus exposure and HLA in healthy donors. Study-level findings and limits: Later analysis identified a missense DCLRE1C variant that was linked to TCR beta V- and J-gene trimming. A highly shared variant cluster was judged a likely technical artifact. HLA allele associations emerged for fewer than 20,000 TCR beta sequences in a later analysis, at 0.05 false discovery rate.

About this clone itself: Its specificity is not known.

PCR amplification relied on 60 Vbeta primers (plus 13 Jbeta primers). Sequencing was performed with immunoSEQ multiplex PCR; in TCRdb, only in-frame clones are kept and a portion is missing. Counted here are about 160,000 clones, roughly 79% occurring once; the ten biggest clones make up roughly 1%. Sequenced material: PBMCs. This receptor was identified in a woman aged 40-49 years in good health and CMV-seronegative.

CDR3 nucleotides: TGTGCCAGCAGCGCCGGGACGGGGGGCAATCAGCCCCAGCATTTT. Its translation: CASSAGTGGNQPQHF. V gene TRBV7-6 combines with J gene TRBJ1-5; D is perhaps TRBD1 (5 bases). Germline loops: CDR1 SGHVS, CDR2 FNYEAQ. The V end was cut by 5 bases, the J end by 2 bases, with 13 bases between. The CDR3 runs to 15 residues.